This T cell receptor (beta chain) stems from a study of blood T cells in healthy people across ages. The study, taken as a whole, reports: Per million T cells, TCR beta diversity dropped roughly linearly as age increased.

Trimming shortened V by 3 bases and J by 4 bases, and 6 bases separated the two germline ends. The CDR3 covers 12 residues. Germline V gene lookup returns CDR1 SGHTA and CDR2 FQGNSA. A second about 6 to 11 cycle PCR used barcoded and J-beta primers. Each cDNA molecule received a tag from a template-switch adaptor that had 12 random nucleotides. TCRdb passed the 5' RACE reads through MiXCR, listing each CDR3 protein once. The sample lists around 900,000 distinct CDR3 sequences, roughly 47% occurring once. This clonotype has ten or more counts. Its antigen is unknown. The clonotype comes from a woman in her fifties or sixties in good health. The sequenced sample was blood. The chain is built from TRBV7-2 and TRBJ1-1; D remains unclear. This CDR3 is CASSLRGTEAFF. The DNA of the CDR3 is TGTGCCAGCAGCTTGCGAGGCACTGAAGCTTTCTTT.